This entry lists 22 T cell receptor beta chains sequenced from one sample in a study of response to subunit inactivated influenza vaccine. TCRdb reprocessed the RT-PCR reads with MiXCR, giving one entry per CDR3 protein. Of about 520,000 distinct CDR3 sequences listed, roughly 7.9% are singletons. The input for sequencing was PBMCs from blood, taken less than 30 months after vaccination. Every receptor here comes from a man aged 50 to 75 who received an inactivated influenza vaccine.

The rearrangement links TRBV7-9 to TRBJ2-3, with D unresolved. The V gene's germline CDR1 is SEHNR and CDR2 FQNEAQ (reference sequence). Trimming removed 5 bases at V and 4 bases at J, with 7 bases between. The CDR3 sequence is 12 residues long. The CDR3 region is CASSIIADTQYF. CDR3 DNA: TGTGCCAGCAGCATCATAGCAGATACGCAGTATTTT.

The table lists this clonotype with many counts. This rearrangement joins TRBV12-3 or TRBV12-4 to TRBJ1-4, with a tentative D call TRBD1 (6 bases). The length of the CDR3 is 14 residues. Trimming took off 0 bases at V and 7 bases at J, with 9 bases between the two ends. The CDR3 here is CASSLAGGLEKLFF. The CDR3 nucleotides read TGTGCCAGCAGTTTAGCAGGGGGACTTGAAAAACTGTTTTTT.

This clonotype came up a few times. V gene TRBV3-1 combines with J gene TRBJ1-2; D remains ambiguous. The CDR3 runs to 14 residues. Germline V gives CDR1 LGHDT, CDR2 YNNKEL (reference sequence). V lost 0 bases to trimming and J lost 2 bases, with 7 bases between them. CDR3 DNA sequence: TGTGCCAGCAGCCAAGAAGGCGGGAACTATGGCTACACCTTC. This encodes CASSQEGGNYGYTF.

The chain combines TRBV12-3 or TRBV12-4 with TRBJ1-5; no firm D call. This CDR3 is 15 amino acids long. Trimming cost V 6 bases and J 1 base, with 13 bases left between them. CDR3 residues: CASSRGGSSNQPQHF. CDR3 DNA sequence: TGTGCCAGCAGCCGGGGTGGGTCCAGCAATCAGCCCCAGCATTTT.

The sample holds a few counts of this clonotype. V is TRBV20-1 and J is TRBJ2-2; D call uncertain. Germline V lookup: CDR1 DFQATT, CDR2 SNEGSKA (reference sequence). The CDR3 is 15 amino acids. Trimming stripped 6 bases from V and 2 bases from J, with 16 bases between. The CDR3 sequence is CSAQRVGVNTGELFF. Written as DNA, the CDR3 is TGCAGTGCCCAGCGTGTTGGGGTAAACACCGGGGAGCTGTTTTTT.

This clonotype has a count of ten or more. This CDR3 reads CASSVAPGGIYNEQFF. DNA for the CDR3: TGTGCCAGCAGCGTAGCTCCGGGAGGAATATACAATGAGCAGTTCTTC. This chain connects TRBV9 to TRBJ2-1; TRBD2 matches at 7 bases. V was clipped by 0 bases and J by 4 bases; unmatched bases: 7. CDR1 and CDR2 (germline): SGDLS, YYNGEE. This CDR3 contains 16 residues. Looking up the rest from reference TRBV9 and TRBJ2-1 gives the full variable domain: DSGVTQTPKHLITATGQRVTLRCSPRSGDLSVYWYQQSLDQGLQFLIQYYNGEERAKGNILERFSAQQFPDLHSELNLSSLELGDSALYFCASSVAPGGIYNEQFFGPGTRLTVL.

This chain connects TRBV2 to TRBJ2-3; D unresolved. V lost 7 bases and J lost 2, with 10 bases in between. CDR1 and CDR2 (germline): SNHLY, FYNNEI. The CDR3 is made up of 13 amino acids. The CDR3 region has the DNA TGTGCCAGCACTTGGGCTCTCACAGATACGCAGTATTTT. Protein sequence: CASTWALTDTQYF.

This clonotype has ten or more counts. The CDR3 is CASSLLTETNYGYTF. As DNA, the CDR3 is TGTGCCAGCAGCTTGCTGACAGAGACTAACTATGGCTACACCTTC. The rearrangement uses TRBV7-9 and TRBJ1-2; a possible D gene is TRBD1 (5 bases). Looked up from germline, CDR1 is SEHNR and CDR2 is FQNEAQ (reference sequence). Deletions cut 3 bases from V and 0 bases from J, with 11 bases between. The length of the CDR3 is 15 residues.

This clonotype has only a few counts. The genes are TRBV7-9 and TRBJ2-5; 7 bases line up with TRBD1. V was pared by 5 bases and J by 5 bases, with 17 bases of the junction left unmatched. CDR3 length equals 17 residues. Germline V lookup: CDR1 SEHNR, CDR2 FQNEAQ (reference sequence). This CDR3 is CASSDRPGQPLRETQYF. DNA for the CDR3: TGTGCCAGCAGCGATAGACCGGGACAGCCCCTGCGGGAGACCCAGTACTTC.

In this sample, this clonotype turned up many times. The chain employs TRBV12-3 or TRBV12-4 and TRBJ2-7; 7 bases map to TRBD1. Germline trimming cut 8 bases from V and 1 base from J; bases unmatched to any gene: 8. The CDR3 is 14 residues long. CDR3 region: CASSPDRVSYEQYF. CDR3 DNA: TGTGCCAGCTCCCCCGACAGGGTATCCTACGAGCAGTACTTC.

This clonotype was seen many times. CDR3 loop: CASSPTGGAPYNEQFF. The CDR3 coding sequence is TGTGCCAGCAGCCCTACGGGCGGAGCACCCTACAATGAGCAGTTCTTC. The V gene is TRBV4-2, the J gene TRBJ2-1; D uncertain. Germline V gene data show CDR1 as LGHNA and CDR2 as YNFKEQ. The CDR3 has 16 residues. The ends were cut back, 4 bases at V and 2 bases at J, with 15 bases in the middle.

This chain connects TRBV12-3 or TRBV12-4 to TRBJ2-5; D might be TRBD2 (7 bases). The CDR3 is 16 amino acids. Trimming took off 5 bases at V and 5 bases at J, with 21 bases between the two ends. CDR3 amino acids: CASSLMKGGALETQYF. Written as DNA, the CDR3 is TGTGCCAGCAGTCTTATGAAGGGGGGGGCCTTGGAGACCCAGTACTTC.

The chain couples TRBV14 to TRBJ2-1, with 11 bases aligning to TRBD2. The CDR3 length is 18 residues. V lost 0 bases to trimming and J lost 9 bases; unmatched junction nucleotides: 13. Germline V gene sequence: CDR1 SGHDN, CDR2 FVKESK. In DNA form, the CDR3 reads TGTGCCAGCAGCCAAGATTGGCCCACTAGCGGGGGCCAAGGTGAGCAGTTCTTC. Its translation is CASSQDWPTSGGQGEQFF.

J is TRBJ2-7 and V is TRBV6-5, with no clear D. With 2 bases removed from V and 2 bases from J, the gap between germline ends came to 13 bases. Germline CDR1 MNHEY, CDR2 SVGAGI. The length of the CDR3 is 15 residues. The chain's CDR3 is CASSYRDFRTYEQYF. CDR3 nucleotides: TGTGCCAGCAGTTACCGTGATTTTCGAACCTACGAGCAGTACTTC.

This clonotype appeared a few times. The rearrangement links TRBV30 to TRBJ2-7; D might be TRBD2 (6 bases). Germline V gene sequence: CDR1 GTSNPN, CDR2 SVGIG (reference sequence). This CDR3 has 13 residues. The V and J ends lost 4 bases and 1 base respectively, with 11 bases between them. CDR3 region: CAWTSGVSYEQYF. CDR3 nucleotides: TGTGCCTGGACCTCGGGGGTTTCCTACGAGCAGTACTTC. The full variable domain, completed using reference TRBV30 and TRBJ2-7, is SQTIHQWPATLVQPVGSPLSLECTVEGTSNPNLYWYRQAAGRGLQLLFYSVGIGQISSEVPQNLSASRPQDRQFILSSKKLLLSDSGFYLCAWTSGVSYEQYFGPGTRLTVT.

This chain's CDR3 is CSVEGDSLSYEQYF. In nucleotides, the CDR3 is TGCAGCGTTGAAGGGGACAGTCTCTCCTACGAGCAGTACTTC. The genes are TRBV29-1 and TRBJ2-7, with TRBD1 identical over 7 bases. V shed 1 base and J 0 bases; nucleotides not matched to a gene: 3. The CDR3 covers 14 residues. Germline values: CDR1 SQVTM, CDR2 ANQGSEA.

The rearrangement uses TRBV28 and TRBJ2-7, with TRBD1 identical over 7 bases. Germline values: CDR1 MDHEN, CDR2 SYDVKM. The CDR3 has 13 residues. With V trimmed by 5 bases and J by 3 bases, 4 bases remained unmatched. CDR3 sequence (DNA): TGTGCCAGCAGTCGGGACAGTGGCTACGAGCAGTACTTC. Amino acid sequence: CASSRDSGYEQYF.

In its sample, this clonotype was seen many times. The chain uses TRBV13 and TRBJ1-2, with D maybe TRBD1 (5 bases). This CDR3 has 12 residues. CDR1 is PRHDT and CDR2 is FYEKMQ in the germline V gene (reference sequence). Trimming took 6 bases from V and 5 from J, leaving 10 bases between them. Here the CDR3 DNA reads TGTGCCAGCAGTCGGCCAGGGTATGGCTACACCTTC. Its translation is CASSRPGYGYTF.

This clonotype appeared a few times. This chain links TRBV6-5 with TRBJ1-2; D is undetermined. This CDR3 is 15 amino acids long. Per germline, CDR1 MNHEY and CDR2 SVGAGI. The V end lost 0 bases, the J end lost 6 bases, and 14 bases lay between the germline ends. CDR3 amino acids: CASSYSKGEENGYTF. The CDR3 DNA reads TGTGCCAGCAGTTACTCGAAGGGTGAGGAAAATGGCTACACCTTC.

In this sample, this clonotype turned up a few times. The genes are TRBV6-1 and TRBJ2-2; TRBD1 aligns across 7 bases. This CDR3 comprises 13 residues. The germline V gene encodes CDR1 MNHNS and CDR2 SASEGT. V lost 7 bases, J lost 5 bases, and 4 bases stayed unmatched. The CDR3 nucleotides are TGTGCCAGCACCACAGGGGTTACCGGGGAGCTGTTTTTT. This translates into CASTTGVTGELFF.

The chain carries TRBV9 and TRBJ2-6; 12 nucleotides match TRBD2. The CDR3 is 19 amino acids. The V segment lost 4 bases and the J segment 1 base; nucleotides outside the gene matches: 9. The germline V gene has CDR1 SGDLS and CDR2 YYNGEE. CDR3 coding DNA: TGTGCCAGCAGCCTAGAGACTAGCGGGAGATTGTCTGGGGCCAACGTCCTGACTTTC. The encoded protein is CASSLETSGRLSGANVLTF.

This clonotype occurred many times. The chain has TRBV20-1 and TRBJ1-5; D unresolved. Trimming took 6 bases from V and 0 from J, leaving 15 bases between them. CDR1 is DFQATT, CDR2 SNEGSKA, per germline (reference sequence). The CDR3 is made up of 15 amino acids. CDR3 in DNA: TGCAGTGCAACGAAGGGTGTTCTTAGCAATCAGCCCCAGCATTTT. It translates to CSATKGVLSNQPQHF.